Each of the 12 T cell receptor beta chains below was sequenced from the same sample in a study of blood T cell repertoires in COVID-19 (dated by TCRdb to 2018 to 2020). The method behind the library was the immunoSEQ multiplex PCR assay. Drawn from immuneACCESS, this table holds only the in-frame rearrangements with V and J called that TCRdb kept. Clones are partly lost; checked studies trace under half to an unresolved V gene and leave the rest unexplained. The sample has about 95,000 clones on record, approximately 80% of them singletons. Nearly 25% of the sample rests with the top ten. The sequenced material came from peripheral blood. The receptor source for this set is a human donor in a cohort sampled during active COVID-19.

The gene calls are TRBV12-5 and TRBJ2-3; the match to TRBD1 covers 8 bases. CDR3 length: 15 amino acids. Germline CDR1 LGHNT, CDR2 FRNRAP. The V gene end was trimmed by 3 bases and the J gene end by 2 bases; junction bases not matched to a gene: 4. The CDR3 reads CASGFTGGTTDTQYF. CDR3 nucleotide sequence: TGTGCTAGTGGTTTCACAGGGGGAACCACAGATACGCAGTATTTT.

V and J are TRBV4-2 and TRBJ1-2; 8 bases fit TRBD1. V lost 0 bases and J lost 8; bases outside the gene matches: 11. This CDR3 comprises 16 residues. In germline, CDR1 is LGHNA, CDR2 YNFKEQ. The CDR3: CASSQDFIGQGRGYTF. CDR3 nucleotide sequence: TGTGCCAGCAGCCAAGATTTTATAGGACAGGGCCGCGGCTACACCTTC.

This chain joins TRBV28 and TRBJ2-1; no firm D call. This CDR3 is built from 14 residues. Germline assignment: CDR1 MDHEN and CDR2 SYDVKM. V was pared by 3 bases and J by 7 bases, with 13 bases between. Here the CDR3 DNA reads TGTGCCAGCAGTTTCCCCCTGTTCCCTAATGAGCAGTTCTTC. Encoded protein: CASSFPLFPNEQFF.

The genes are TRBV7-2 and TRBJ2-7, with 11 bases fitting TRBD1. The germline CDR1 and CDR2 sequences are SGHTA and FQGNSA. V gave up 4 bases and J gave up 7 bases; unmatched junction bases: 6. This CDR3 has 14 residues. CDR3 DNA sequence: TGTGCCAGCAGCTCTGGGACAGGGGGTTTGGAGCAGTACTTC. Encoded protein: CASSSGTGGLEQYF.

This clone was detected only once. The genes are TRBV5-6 and TRBJ1-2; D is unresolved. Trimming removed 1 base from V and 4 bases from J, with 11 bases in between. Germline V lookup: CDR1 SGHDT, CDR2 YYEEEE. The CDR3 is made up of 14 amino acids. The CDR3 loop reads CASSLIGEVYGYTF. The CDR3 nucleotides read TGTGCCAGCAGCTTGATCGGGGAGGTCTATGGCTACACCTTC. Complete variable domain (other parts from reference TRBV5-6 and TRBJ1-2): DAGVTQSPTHLIKTRGQQVTLRCSPKSGHDTVSWYQQALGQGPQFIFQYYEEEERQRGNFPDRFSGHQFPNYSSELNVNALLLGDSALYLCASSLIGEVYGYTFGSGTRLTVV.

The V gene is TRBV6-6, the J gene TRBJ2-7, with D tentatively TRBD2 (7 bases). In germline, CDR1 is MNHNY, CDR2 SVGAGI (reference sequence). The CDR3 is made up of 17 amino acids. Trimming took off 6 bases at V and 2 bases at J, with 23 bases between the two ends. The CDR3 reads CASRRTRLGGAPYEQYF. The CDR3 DNA reads TGTGCCAGCAGGCGAACGCGGCTGGGGGGGGCCCCCTACGAGCAGTACTTC.

The chain is built from TRBV3-1 (or the pseudogene TRBV3-2) and TRBJ2-1; 8 bases are shared with TRBD2. CDR1 is LGHDT, CDR2 YNNKEL, per germline (reference sequence). With 4 bases clipped from V and 7 bases from J, the junction kept 12 bases outside the gene matches. CDR3 size: 16 residues. The CDR3 DNA reads as TGTGCCAGCAGCCCCTCTCGGGCTAGCGGGCTAAATGAGCAGTTCTTC. As protein: CASSPSRASGLNEQFF.

Worth noting for this clone: Other DNA sequences in the sample encode the same CDR3. The gene calls are TRBV24-1 and TRBJ1-5; 9 nucleotides match TRBD1. CDR1 KGHDR and CDR2 SFDVKD come from the germline V gene. V was pared by 4 bases and J by 4 bases, with 4 bases of the junction left unmatched. There are 15 residues in the CDR3. The CDR3 loop reads CATSEGQGRNQPQHF. CDR3 coding DNA: TGTGCCACCAGTGAGGGACAGGGACGAAATCAGCCCCAGCATTTT.

The rearrangement joins TRBV5-1 to TRBJ1-1; weak D call: TRBD1 (5 bases). Trimming took 0 bases from V and 3 from J, leaving 21 bases between them. This CDR3 comprises 18 residues. From germline, CDR1 is SGHRS and CDR2 YFSETQ. The CDR3 sequence is CASSLGRQRTLGDTEAFF. The CDR3, as DNA: TGCGCCAGCAGCTTGGGGCGACAGCGAACCTTAGGGGACACTGAAGCTTTCTTT. Full variable domain (outside the CDR3, taken from reference TRBV5-1 and TRBJ1-1): KAGVTQTPRYLIKTRGQQVTLSCSPISGHRSVSWYQQTPGQGLQFLFEYFSETQRNKGNFPGRFSGRQFSNSRSEMNVSTLELGDSALYLCASSLGRQRTLGDTEAFFGQGTRLTVV.

The chain combines TRBV19 with TRBJ2-3; 11 nucleotides line up with TRBD1. CDR1 and CDR2 (germline): LNHDA, SQIVND (reference sequence). The CDR3 sequence is 14 residues long. V lost 10 bases, J lost 5 bases, and 8 bases stayed unmatched. This CDR3 is CATERTGGGDTQYF. For the CDR3, the DNA is TGTGCCACGGAGAGGACAGGGGGCGGAGATACGCAGTATTTT.

The gene calls are TRBV7-6 and TRBJ2-5; 8 bases align to TRBD2. The trim removed 0 bases at V and 4 bases at J, leaving 7 bases unmatched. The CDR3 runs 16 residues. Germline V CDR1 and CDR2: SGHVS, FNYEAQ. CDR3 region: CASSLAGGLAGETQYF. Here the CDR3 DNA reads TGTGCCAGCAGCTTAGCGGGGGGCCTAGCGGGAGAGACCCAGTACTTC.

V gene TRBV4-1 combines with J gene TRBJ2-3; 7 nucleotides align to TRBD2. The trim removed 1 base at V and 0 bases at J, leaving 16 bases unmatched. There are 20 residues in the CDR3. CDR1 MGHRA and CDR2 YSYEKL come from the germline V gene. CDR3 residues: CASSQAPVERGRKSTDTQYF. The CDR3 DNA reads as TGCGCCAGCAGCCAAGCTCCCGTTGAGCGGGGACGAAAAAGCACAGATACGCAGTATTTT.